Listed below are T cell receptor beta chains from one sample, sequenced in a study of cytomegalovirus exposure and HLA in healthy donors. Repertoires were generated with immunoSEQ multiplex PCR, while TCRdb's copy carries only in-frame clones and drops some. The data contain 200,000 to 250,000 clones, about 75% of them singletons. Sequencing was done on a sample of PBMCs. These receptors all come from a man between 18 and 29 years old in good health and CMV-seronegative. The CDR3 runs from the conserved cysteine through the conserved F or W. A D gene is named only where the DNA matches it firmly. Expanded clones get a size class; other rows say once, few or many, or leave the size out.

CDR3aa	CDR3nt	d_gene	abundance	v_gene	j_gene
CASSLGRLSEQFF	TGTGCCAGCAGCTTGGGGAGGCTGAGTGAGCAGTTCTTC	.	.	TRBV5-6	TRBJ2-1
CASSYGQGARYEQYF	TGTGCCAGCAGTTATGGACAGGGGGCACGGTACGAGCAGTACTTC	TRBD1	.	TRBV6-5	TRBJ2-7
CASSLRGTRGPPDGELFF	TGTGCCAGCAGCCTTAGGGGGACTAGAGGTCCCCCGGACGGGGAGCTGTTTTTT	TRBD2	.	TRBV7-2	TRBJ2-2
CASSLVSGDSYNEQFF	TGTGCCAGCAGCTTAGTTTCCGGGGATTCCTACAATGAGCAGTTCTTC	.	.	TRBV7-2	TRBJ2-1
CASSPTGVVSSEEQYF	TGTGCCAGCAGCCCTACAGGGGTGGTGAGCTCAGAAGAGCAGTACTTC	TRBD1	.	TRBV7-2	TRBJ2-7
CASRTGKDTIYF	TGTGCCAGCAGGACCGGGAAAGACACCATATATTTT	.	.	TRBV28	TRBJ1-3
CASGLVQGGNTGELFF	TGTGCTAGTGGTTTGGTCCAGGGAGGGAACACCGGGGAGCTGTTTTTT	.	.	TRBV12-5	TRBJ2-2
CASSQVRERLLLF	TGCGCCAGCAGCCAAGTTCGCGAGCGTCTCTTACTCTTC	.	.	TRBV4-3	TRBJ1-2
CASSPVGHTNTEAFF	TGTGCCAGCAGCCCCGTAGGACACACGAACACTGAAGCTTTCTTT	.	.	TRBV5-8	TRBJ1-1
CASSQDRTSGYNEQFF	TGTGCCAGCAGCCAAGATAGGACTAGCGGTTACAATGAGCAGTTCTTC	TRBD2	.	TRBV14	TRBJ2-1
CASSPSAGTGSYNEQFF	TGTGCCAGCAGCCCTTCGGCCGGGACAGGATCGTACAATGAGCAGTTCTTC	TRBD1	.	TRBV11-3	TRBJ2-1
CASSQEGAPGLEQFF	TGCGCCAGCAGCCAAGAAGGCGCCCCGGGACTGGAGCAGTTCTTC	.	few	TRBV4-3	TRBJ2-1
CASSLAGTDDSPLHF	TGCGCCAGCAGCTTGGCCGGGACAGATGATTCACCCCTCCACTTT	TRBD1	.	TRBV5-1	TRBJ1-6
CASSQETSGTVAQFF	TGCGCCAGCAGCCAAGAAACTAGCGGGACTGTAGCGCAGTTCTTC	TRBD2	.	TRBV4-3	TRBJ2-1
CASKDPRAGTSGIDEQFF	TGCGCCAGTAAAGACCCCCGCGCAGGGACTAGCGGGATTGATGAGCAGTTCTTC	TRBD2	.	TRBV10-2	TRBJ2-1
CASSLKIGGVSPLHF	TGCGCCAGCAGCCTCAAAATCGGGGGGGTATCACCCCTCCACTTT	.	.	TRBV4-3	TRBJ1-6
CASSSGPTGFNLGEQYF	TGTGCCAGCAGTTCAGGTCCGACAGGGTTTAATTTGGGAGAGCAGTACTTC	TRBD1	.	TRBV28	TRBJ2-5
CASSDEENTEAFF	TGTGCCAGCAGTGATGAGGAGAACACTGAAGCTTTCTTT	.	.	TRBV25-1	TRBJ1-1
CASSLIQGAAEAFF	TGTGCCAGCAGCTTAATCCAGGGGGCCGCTGAAGCTTTCTTT	TRBD1	.	TRBV11-3	TRBJ1-1
CASRTGGPSEQFF	TGTGCCAGCAGGACGGGAGGGCCGAGTGAGCAGTTCTTC	TRBD2	.	TRBV28	TRBJ2-1
CASSEGDTRIETQYF	TGTGCCAGCAGTGAAGGGGACACCAGGATTGAGACCCAGTACTTC	.	.	TRBV27	TRBJ2-5
CASSLDRVRPYGYTF	TGTGCCAGCAGCTTAGATCGGGTGAGACCTTATGGCTACACCTTC	.	.	TRBV11-2	TRBJ1-2
CASSLLQGSATGELFF	TGTGCCAGCAGCTTATTACAGGGAAGTGCGACCGGGGAGCTGTTTTTT	.	.	TRBV7-3	TRBJ2-2
CASRVTGDSYEQYF	TGTGCCAGCAGGGTAACAGGGGACTCCTACGAGCAGTACTTC	TRBD1	.	TRBV6-5	TRBJ2-7
CASSQVEQGQLFF	TGTGCCAGCAGCCAAGTAGAACAGGGCCAACTGTTTTTT	.	.	TRBV4-2	TRBJ1-4
CASSFRHRGGKGYTF	TGTGCCAGCAGTTTTCGCCACAGGGGTGGGAAGGGCTACACCTTC	TRBD1	.	TRBV28	TRBJ1-2
CSVGSESSYNEQFF	TGCAGCGTCGGGAGCGAGAGCTCCTACAATGAGCAGTTCTTC	.	.	TRBV29-1	TRBJ2-1
CASSLGPAGNQPQHF	TGTGCCAGCAGCTTAGGGCCGGCGGGCAATCAGCCCCAGCATTTT	.	.	TRBV13	TRBJ1-5
CASSRLISGRAGEQYF	TGTGCCAGCAGCCGCCTCATTAGCGGGAGGGCCGGCGAGCAGTACTTC	TRBD2	.	TRBV11-2	TRBJ2-7
CASSLDLGTGAKGYTF	TGTGCCAGCAGCTTAGATCTCGGGACAGGGGCAAAGGGCTACACCTTC	TRBD1	.	TRBV11-3	TRBJ1-2
CASSFSDTEAFF	TGTGCCAGCAGCTTTTCTGACACTGAAGCTTTCTTT	.	.	TRBV7-9	TRBJ1-1
CASSEGRGVQPQHF	TGTGCCAGCAGTGAAGGGCGGGGGGTCCAGCCCCAGCATTTT	.	.	TRBV6-1	TRBJ1-5